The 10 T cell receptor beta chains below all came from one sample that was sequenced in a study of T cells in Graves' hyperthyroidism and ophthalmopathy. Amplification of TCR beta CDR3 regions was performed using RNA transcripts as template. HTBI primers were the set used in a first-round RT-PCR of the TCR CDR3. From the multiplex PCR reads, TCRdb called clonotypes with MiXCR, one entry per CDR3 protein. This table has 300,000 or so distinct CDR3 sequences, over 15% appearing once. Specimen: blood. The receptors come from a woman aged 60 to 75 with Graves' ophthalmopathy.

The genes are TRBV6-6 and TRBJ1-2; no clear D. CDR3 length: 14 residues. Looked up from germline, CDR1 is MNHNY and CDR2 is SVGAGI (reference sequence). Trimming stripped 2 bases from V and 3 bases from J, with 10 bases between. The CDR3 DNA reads TGTGCCAGCAGTTACAACAATCTCGACTATGGCTACACCTTC. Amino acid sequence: CASSYNNLDYGYTF.

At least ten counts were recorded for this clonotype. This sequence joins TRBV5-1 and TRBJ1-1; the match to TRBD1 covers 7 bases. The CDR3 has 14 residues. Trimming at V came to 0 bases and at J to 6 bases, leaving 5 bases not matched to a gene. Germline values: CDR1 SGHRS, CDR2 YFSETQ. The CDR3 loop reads CASSLDPTGAEAFF. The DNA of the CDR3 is TGCGCCAGCAGCTTGGACCCTACAGGGGCTGAAGCTTTCTTT. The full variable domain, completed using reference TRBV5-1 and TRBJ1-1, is KAGVTQTPRYLIKTRGQQVTLSCSPISGHRSVSWYQQTPGQGLQFLFEYFSETQRNKGNFPGRFSGRQFSNSRSEMNVSTLELGDSALYLCASSLDPTGAEAFFGQGTRLTVV.

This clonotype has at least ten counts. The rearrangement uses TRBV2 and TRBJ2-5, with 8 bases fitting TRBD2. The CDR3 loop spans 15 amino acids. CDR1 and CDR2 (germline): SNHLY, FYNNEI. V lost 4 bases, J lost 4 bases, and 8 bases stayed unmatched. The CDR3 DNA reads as TGTGCCAGCAGTGCCCCCAGCGGGGGAGGAGAGACCCAGTACTTC. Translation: CASSAPSGGGETQYF.

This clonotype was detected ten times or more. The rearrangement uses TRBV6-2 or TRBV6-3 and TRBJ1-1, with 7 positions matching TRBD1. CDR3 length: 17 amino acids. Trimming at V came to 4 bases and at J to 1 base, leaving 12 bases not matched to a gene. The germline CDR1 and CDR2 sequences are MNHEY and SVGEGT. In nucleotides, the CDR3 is TGTGCCAGCAGTTCTCCTTTTCCCGGGACAGCGAACACTGAAGCTTTCTTT. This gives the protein CASSSPFPGTANTEAFF.

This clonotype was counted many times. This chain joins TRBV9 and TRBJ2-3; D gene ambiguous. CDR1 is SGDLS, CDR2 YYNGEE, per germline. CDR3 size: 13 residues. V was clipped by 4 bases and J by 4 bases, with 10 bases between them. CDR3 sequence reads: CASSPNAADTQYF. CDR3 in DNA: TGTGCCAGCAGCCCAAATGCCGCAGATACGCAGTATTTT.

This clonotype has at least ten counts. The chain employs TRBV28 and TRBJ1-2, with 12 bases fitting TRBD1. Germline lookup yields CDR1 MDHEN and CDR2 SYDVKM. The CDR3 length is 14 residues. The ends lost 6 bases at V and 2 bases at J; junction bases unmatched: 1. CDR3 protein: CASRGTGGNYGYTF. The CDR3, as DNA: TGTGCCAGCAGAGGGACAGGGGGCAACTATGGCTACACCTTC.

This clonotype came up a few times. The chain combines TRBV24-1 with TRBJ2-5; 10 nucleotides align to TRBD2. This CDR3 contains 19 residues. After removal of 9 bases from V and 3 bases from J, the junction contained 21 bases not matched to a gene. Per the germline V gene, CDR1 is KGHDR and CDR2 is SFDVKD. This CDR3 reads CATGLSVDSRGLAEETQYF. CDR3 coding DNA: TGTGCCACCGGCCTGAGTGTTGACAGTCGCGGACTAGCGGAAGAGACCCAGTACTTC.

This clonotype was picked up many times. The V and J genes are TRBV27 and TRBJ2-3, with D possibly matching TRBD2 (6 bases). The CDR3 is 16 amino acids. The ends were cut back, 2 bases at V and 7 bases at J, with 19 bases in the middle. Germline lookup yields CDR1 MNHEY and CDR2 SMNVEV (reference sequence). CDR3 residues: CASSLERAIPLHTQYF. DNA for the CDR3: TGTGCCAGCAGTTTAGAGCGGGCTATACCTTTACATACGCAGTATTTT.

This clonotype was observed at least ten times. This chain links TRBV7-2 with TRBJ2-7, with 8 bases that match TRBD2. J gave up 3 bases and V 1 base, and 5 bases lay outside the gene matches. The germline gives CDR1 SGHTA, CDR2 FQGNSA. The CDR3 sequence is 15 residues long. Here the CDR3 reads CASSLGVAGRYEQYF. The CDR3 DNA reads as TGTGCCAGCAGCTTAGGGGTAGCGGGACGCTACGAGCAGTACTTC.

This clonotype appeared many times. The CDR3, as DNA: TGCAGTGCTCCTCCGGCAGGGTGGAATCAGCCCCAGCATTTT. This encodes CSAPPAGWNQPQHF. The chain recombines TRBV20-1 with TRBJ1-5, with D maybe TRBD1 (5 bases). V was clipped by 5 bases and J by 4 bases, with 15 bases between them. The germline gives CDR1 DFQATT, CDR2 SNEGSKA (reference sequence). The CDR3 spans 14 residues.